This T cell receptor beta chain was found in a study of blood T cell repertoires in COVID-19. Study-level information: The United States, Italy and Spain supplied acute and convalescent COVID-19 samples. T cells, B-cell-depleted T cells, or PBMCs provided the cDNA or gDNA that served as material.

Germline V gene sequence: CDR1 SNHLY, CDR2 FYNNEI. This CDR3 is 14 amino acids long. Trimming cost V 8 bases and J 4 bases; bases outside gene matches: 8. The authors' processing: Estimates of nucleated cell counts were drawn from the amplification of reference gene primers. The method was immunoSEQ multiplex PCR; TCRdb's version includes in-frame clones alone and lacks a portion of them. For V, J and clone size, that table is used; D and trimming come from the DNA. The sample records around 91,000 clones, around 84% being singletons. The specimen sequenced was peripheral blood. The origin of this receptor is a man at least 80 years old with acute or convalescent COVID-19. The chain combines TRBV2 with TRBJ2-7; 10 bases align to TRBD2. CDR3 loop: CASSRTSGSYEQYF. The CDR3 nucleotides are TGTGCCAGCTCACGGACTAGCGGTTCTTACGAGCAGTACTTC.